What follows describes a single T cell receptor (beta chain). Original processing methods: Counts of nucleated cells, estimated from reference gene primer amplification, were obtained. The assay was immunoSEQ multiplex PCR, and TCRdb's table has in-frame clones only and misses some. V, J and clone size are those of that table, while D and trimming were read from the DNA. The repertoire holds approximately 150,000 clones, with around 80% as singletons. Germline trimming cut 0 bases from V and 7 bases from J; bases unmatched to any gene: 6. The CDR3 sequence is 15 residues long. Looked up from germline, CDR1 is SGHRS and CDR2 is YFSETQ. The data derive from a study of blood T cell repertoires in COVID-19. Overall study context: The study drew acute and convalescent COVID-19 samples from the United States, Italy and Spain. From T cells, B-cell-depleted T cells, or PBMCs came the material, which was cDNA or gDNA.

Sequenced: peripheral blood. The V gene is TRBV5-1, the J gene TRBJ1-3, with TRBD1 identical over 8 bases. The source is a man between 50 and 59 years old with acute or convalescent COVID-19. CDR3 nucleotides: TGCGCCAGCAGCTTGGGGGACAGGTTGGCGAACACCATATATTTT. Its translation is CASSLGDRLANTIYF.